Listed below are T cell receptor beta chains from one sample, sequenced in a study of Graves' ophthalmopathy and Graves' hyperthyroidism. TCRdb ran MiXCR on the multiplex PCR reads and lists one entry per CDR3 protein. The repertoire consists of 200,000 to 250,000 distinct CDR3 sequences, with about a fifth occurring once and the leading ten covering roughly 40%. Sample: peripheral blood. The receptors stem from a woman aged 45-65 years with Graves' ophthalmopathy. CDR3s include the opening cysteine and the closing phenylalanine or tryptophan. D genes are given only for firm matches. The listing skips clone size in some rows; elsewhere it reads once, few, many or a size class.

V gene: TRBV6-5
D gene: TRBD1
clone size: .
J gene: TRBJ2-2
CDR3 protein: CASIFDRVRSNTGELFF
CDR3 DNA: TGTGCCAGCATTTTTGACAGGGTGAGGTCGAACACCGGGGAGCTGTTTTTT

V gene: TRBV12-3/TRBV12-4
D gene: .
clone size: many
J gene: TRBJ1-1
CDR3 protein: CASSLRVGNTEAFF
CDR3 DNA: TGTGCCAGCAGCCTAAGGGTTGGGAACACTGAAGCTTTCTTT

V gene: TRBV6-1
D gene: TRBD2
clone size: .
J gene: TRBJ2-7
CDR3 protein: CASSPTTSGRWVEQYF
CDR3 DNA: TGTGCCAGCAGTCCTACGACTAGCGGGAGATGGGTCGAGCAGTACTTC

V gene: TRBV7-9
D gene: .
clone size: .
J gene: TRBJ1-2
CDR3 protein: CASSQGGGAKGYTF
CDR3 DNA: TGTGCCAGCAGCCAAGGCGGGGGTGCGAAGGGCTACACCTTC

V gene: TRBV2
D gene: TRBD2
clone size: few
J gene: TRBJ2-7
CDR3 protein: CASTRGLAAYEQYF
CDR3 DNA: TGTGCCAGCACCCGGGGACTAGCGGCTTACGAGCAGTACTTC

V gene: TRBV5-5
D gene: .
clone size: many
J gene: TRBJ1-3
CDR3 protein: CASSPGDSGNTIYF
CDR3 DNA: TGTGCCAGCAGCCCTGGGGACTCTGGAAACACCATATATTTT

V gene: TRBV12-3/TRBV12-4
D gene: .
clone size: many
J gene: TRBJ1-1
CDR3 protein: CASSFKGSHTEAFF
CDR3 DNA: TGTGCCAGCAGTTTTAAGGGGTCCCACACTGAAGCTTTCTTT

V gene: TRBV2
D gene: .
clone size: many
J gene: TRBJ2-5
CDR3 protein: CASSGFKETQYF
CDR3 DNA: TGTGCCAGCAGTGGTTTTAAAGAGACCCAGTACTTC

V gene: TRBV20-1
D gene: TRBD1
clone size: many
J gene: TRBJ1-2
CDR3 protein: CSATDRGYGYTF
CDR3 DNA: TGCAGTGCCACGGACAGGGGCTATGGCTACACCTTC

V gene: TRBV28
D gene: .
clone size: few
J gene: TRBJ2-3
CDR3 protein: CASSLLGQLTDTQYF
CDR3 DNA: TGTGCCAGCAGTTTACTCGGGCAGTTGACAGATACGCAGTATTTT

V gene: TRBV5-6
D gene: TRBD1
clone size: many
J gene: TRBJ2-7
CDR3 protein: CASSRRDSRSYEQYF
CDR3 DNA: TGTGCCAGCAGCCGCCGGGACAGCAGATCCTACGAGCAGTACTTC

V gene: TRBV5-1
D gene: .
clone size: many
J gene: TRBJ2-5
CDR3 protein: CASSLVLAETQYF
CDR3 DNA: TGCGCCAGCAGCTTGGTCCTAGCGGAGACCCAGTACTTC

V gene: TRBV28
D gene: .
clone size: many
J gene: TRBJ2-5
CDR3 protein: CASSGGTETQYF
CDR3 DNA: TGTGCCAGCAGTGGGGGGACGGAGACCCAGTACTTC

V gene: TRBV12-3/TRBV12-4
D gene: TRBD1
clone size: many
J gene: TRBJ2-7
CDR3 protein: CASSPDRGRSRYF
CDR3 DNA: TGTGCCAGCAGTCCCGACAGGGGGCGCAGTCGGTACTTC

V gene: TRBV6-5
D gene: .
clone size: many
J gene: TRBJ1-1
CDR3 protein: CASSLMRGSEAFF
CDR3 DNA: TGTGCCAGCAGTCTTATGCGGGGATCCGAAGCTTTCTTT

V gene: TRBV5-1
D gene: TRBD1
clone size: many
J gene: TRBJ2-2
CDR3 protein: CASSSKGQGATGELFF
CDR3 DNA: TGCGCCAGCAGCTCGAAGGGACAGGGGGCCACCGGGGAGCTGTTTTTT

V gene: TRBV20-1
D gene: TRBD1
clone size: many
J gene: TRBJ1-1
CDR3 protein: CSATTGAETEAFF
CDR3 DNA: TGCAGTGCAACCACAGGGGCGGAAACTGAAGCTTTCTTT

V gene: TRBV7-3
D gene: .
clone size: .
J gene: TRBJ1-6
CDR3 protein: CASSKIKGSPLHF
CDR3 DNA: TGTGCCAGCAGCAAAATTAAGGGGTCACCCCTCCACTTT

V gene: TRBV5-1
D gene: TRBD1
clone size: many
J gene: TRBJ1-1
CDR3 protein: CASSATGGNTEAFF
CDR3 DNA: TGCGCCAGCAGCGCGACAGGGGGGAACACTGAAGCTTTCTTT

V gene: TRBV20-1
D gene: TRBD1
clone size: many
J gene: TRBJ1-5
CDR3 protein: CSARPGTGERGQPQHF
CDR3 DNA: TGCAGTGCTAGACCCGGGACAGGGGAAAGAGGTCAGCCCCAGCATTTT

V gene: TRBV12-3/TRBV12-4
D gene: TRBD1
clone size: few
J gene: TRBJ2-7
CDR3 protein: CASRGTGTLGEQYF
CDR3 DNA: TGTGCCAGCAGGGGGACAGGGACCCTAGGCGAGCAGTACTTC

V gene: TRBV19
D gene: TRBD2
clone size: many
J gene: TRBJ2-5
CDR3 protein: CASTAGTKQETQYF
CDR3 DNA: TGTGCCAGTACCGCAGGGACTAAACAAGAGACCCAGTACTTC

V gene: TRBV6-4
D gene: TRBD1
clone size: few
J gene: TRBJ2-2
CDR3 protein: CASSNSGTGSNTGELFF
CDR3 DNA: TGTGCCAGCAGTAACTCCGGGACAGGGTCGAACACCGGGGAGCTGTTTTTT

V gene: TRBV6-1
D gene: .
clone size: .
J gene: TRBJ1-1
CDR3 protein: CASRRFSGETEAFF
CDR3 DNA: TGTGCCAGCAGACGGTTTTCAGGGGAGACTGAAGCTTTCTTT

V gene: TRBV6-1
D gene: .
clone size: .
J gene: TRBJ2-2
CDR3 protein: CASRRRGPNPWAGELFF
CDR3 DNA: TGTGCCAGCAGAAGGAGGGGACCTAACCCCTGGGCCGGGGAGCTGTTTTTT

V gene: TRBV9
D gene: .
clone size: many
J gene: TRBJ2-7
CDR3 protein: CASSPPRSSEQYF
CDR3 DNA: TGTGCCAGCAGCCCCCCCCGCTCCTCCGAGCAGTACTTC